This is a list of T cell receptor beta chains from one sample in a study of tumor and adjacent non-tumor tissue in lung cancer. TCRdb reanalysed the multiplex PCR reads using MiXCR and keeps one entry per CDR3 protein. Among around 100,000 distinct CDR3 sequences listed, approximately 65% were seen once. Sequenced input: distant non-tumor lung tissue. The receptors come from a man younger than 40 with non-small cell lung cancer. Each CDR3 is given with its conserved first and last residue. The D gene is left open where the match is weak. Clone size is stated in some rows and not others, as once, few, many or a class when expanded.

v_gene: TRBV11-2
j_gene: TRBJ2-7
abundance: -
d_gene: -
CDR3nt: TGTGCCAGCAACTTATATGTGGGGGGATTTGACGAGCAGTACTTC
CDR3aa: CASNLYVGGFDEQYF

v_gene: TRBV11-3
j_gene: TRBJ2-1
abundance: -
d_gene: -
CDR3nt: TGTGCCAGCAGCCCGGACATGGGATGGGAGCAGTCCTTC
CDR3aa: CASSPDMGWEQSF

v_gene: TRBV6-5
j_gene: TRBJ2-3
abundance: -
d_gene: -
CDR3nt: TGTGCCAGCAGGGACATGAAGACTAGTCATGATACGCAGTATTTT
CDR3aa: CASRDMKTSHDTQYF

v_gene: TRBV11-2
j_gene: TRBJ2-5
abundance: -
d_gene: -
CDR3nt: TGTGCCAGCAGCTTAGTAACCCGGGCAGTAGAGACACAGTACTTC
CDR3aa: CASSLVTRAVETQYF

v_gene: TRBV4-3
j_gene: TRBJ1-2
abundance: many
d_gene: -
CDR3nt: TGCGCCAGCAGCCCGCTCTCATGGGACGGCTATGGCTACACCTTC
CDR3aa: CASSPLSWDGYGYTF

v_gene: TRBV11-2
j_gene: TRBJ1-6
abundance: -
d_gene: -
CDR3nt: TGTGCCAGCAGCTTATCAGGGTTCCCAACGAGCTCACCCCTCCACTTT
CDR3aa: CASSLSGFPTSSPLHF

v_gene: TRBV6-6
j_gene: TRBJ1-5
abundance: once
d_gene: TRBD1
CDR3nt: TGTGCCAGCAGTCACACAGGGGGCGCAATGTATCAGCCCCAGCATTTT
CDR3aa: CASSHTGGAMYQPQHF

v_gene: TRBV7-3
j_gene: TRBJ2-3
abundance: once
d_gene: -
CDR3nt: TGTGCCAGCAACTCAGGGATCAGCACAGATACGCAATATTTT
CDR3aa: CASNSGISTDTQYF

v_gene: TRBV13
j_gene: TRBJ2-5
abundance: -
d_gene: -
CDR3nt: TGTGCCAGCAGCTTAACCGGAGGATTAGGTGGAGAGACCCAGTACTTC
CDR3aa: CASSLTGGLGGETQYF

v_gene: TRBV20-1
j_gene: TRBJ1-5
abundance: -
d_gene: TRBD1
CDR3nt: TGCAGTGCTAGGAGACAGGGTCTCGCGAGCAATCAGCCCCAGCATTTT
CDR3aa: CSARRQGLASNQPQHF

v_gene: TRBV11-1
j_gene: TRBJ2-1
abundance: once
d_gene: TRBD2
CDR3nt: TGTGCCAGCAGCTCAGCGGGAGGTATCTACGATGTGCAGTTCTTC
CDR3aa: CASSSAGGIYDVQFF

v_gene: TRBV12-3/TRBV12-4
j_gene: TRBJ2-3
abundance: -
d_gene: -
CDR3nt: TGTGCCAGCAGTTTGCCTCCTCGGGACACAGATATGCAGTATTTT
CDR3aa: CASSLPPRDTDMQYF

v_gene: TRBV11-2
j_gene: TRBJ2-3
abundance: -
d_gene: TRBD2
CDR3nt: TGTGCCAGCAGCCCCCCTAGCGGCCGCACAGATACGCAGTATTTT
CDR3aa: CASSPPSGRTDTQYF

v_gene: TRBV29-1
j_gene: TRBJ2-5
abundance: -
d_gene: TRBD2
CDR3nt: TGCAGCGGTAGACTAGCGGGGGACCAAGAGACCCAGTACTTC
CDR3aa: CSGRLAGDQETQYF

v_gene: TRBV19
j_gene: TRBJ1-5
abundance: few
d_gene: -
CDR3nt: TGTGCCAGTAGTGGAATTGGAGAGGGTGGTCAGCCCCAGCATTTT
CDR3aa: CASSGIGEGGQPQHF

v_gene: TRBV20-1
j_gene: TRBJ2-1
abundance: -
d_gene: TRBD2
CDR3nt: TGCAGTGCCAGGCATACTAGCGGGGGCCGTAGCTCCTACAATGAGCAGTTATTC
CDR3aa: CSARHTSGGRSSYNEQLF

v_gene: TRBV4-1
j_gene: TRBJ2-2
abundance: -
d_gene: -
CDR3nt: TGCACCAGCAGCCCCCGGATAGGGGAGACCGGGGAGCTGTTATTT
CDR3aa: CTSSPRIGETGELLF

v_gene: TRBV29-1
j_gene: TRBJ1-1
abundance: -
d_gene: -
CDR3nt: TGCAGCGTCATGGTGGATAACACTGAAGCTTTCTTT
CDR3aa: CSVMVDNTEAFF

v_gene: TRBV29-1
j_gene: TRBJ1-1
abundance: -
d_gene: TRBD1
CDR3nt: TGCAGCGCCGTCCTCCGGGACAGCCTAAACACTGAAACTTTCTTT
CDR3aa: CSAVLRDSLNTETFF

v_gene: TRBV11-1
j_gene: TRBJ2-3
abundance: -
d_gene: -
CDR3nt: TGTGCCAGCAGCACAACAACAGATACGCAGTATTTT
CDR3aa: CASSTTTDTQYF

v_gene: TRBV5-6
j_gene: TRBJ2-2
abundance: -
d_gene: -
CDR3nt: TGTGCCAGCAGTAGACCAGGCGGGGCGTTTACCGGGGAGCTGTTTTTT
CDR3aa: CASSRPGGAFTGELFF

v_gene: TRBV4-3
j_gene: TRBJ2-1
abundance: -
d_gene: -
CDR3nt: TGTGCCAGCAACCAAGACAGTTCCTCCTACAATGAGCAGTTCTTC
CDR3aa: CASNQDSSSYNEQFF

v_gene: TRBV6-2/TRBV6-3
j_gene: TRBJ2-7
abundance: -
d_gene: -
CDR3nt: TGTGCCAGCAGACCGCATAGGGCCGGCTACGAGCAGTACTTC
CDR3aa: CASRPHRAGYEQYF

v_gene: TRBV5-4
j_gene: TRBJ2-4
abundance: few
d_gene: -
CDR3nt: TGTGCCAGCAGCTCGGACGGCAGTATACAGTACTTC
CDR3aa: CASSSDGSIQYF

v_gene: TRBV20-1
j_gene: TRBJ2-5
abundance: -
d_gene: -
CDR3nt: TGCAGTGCTCGCAACACCGGGGCCCGAGTACAAGAGACCCAGTACTTC
CDR3aa: CSARNTGARVQETQYF

v_gene: TRBV11-1
j_gene: TRBJ2-3
abundance: -
d_gene: TRBD1
CDR3nt: TGTGCCAGCAGCATAGCTACAGGGGCTGATACGCAGTATTTT
CDR3aa: CASSIATGADTQYF

v_gene: TRBV20-1
j_gene: TRBJ2-4
abundance: -
d_gene: -
CDR3nt: TGCACTGCTAGAGATCCCGGTAACCTAGCCAAGATGATTCAGTACTTC
CDR3aa: CTARDPGNLAKMIQYF

v_gene: TRBV6-1
j_gene: TRBJ1-1
abundance: -
d_gene: -
CDR3nt: TGTGCCAGCAATTTCGGACCTACGGTCATTGCTTTCTTT
CDR3aa: CASNFGPTVIAFF

v_gene: TRBV12-3/TRBV12-4
j_gene: TRBJ2-2
abundance: -
d_gene: -
CDR3nt: TGTGCCAGCAGCGTAAGGCAAGGGCTGTTTTTT
CDR3aa: CASSVRQGLFF

v_gene: TRBV12-3/TRBV12-4
j_gene: TRBJ1-6
abundance: few
d_gene: TRBD1
CDR3nt: TGTGCCAGCAGTTTTGGTGGGACAGGGAACTCACCCCTCCACTTT
CDR3aa: CASSFGGTGNSPLHF

v_gene: TRBV20-1
j_gene: TRBJ2-2
abundance: -
d_gene: -
CDR3nt: TGCGATGCTAGCGACAGACCCACCGGGGAGCTGTTTTTT
CDR3aa: CDASDRPTGELFF

v_gene: TRBV6-2/TRBV6-3
j_gene: TRBJ2-7
abundance: -
d_gene: -
CDR3nt: TGTGCCAACAGTAGTCATCGGGAGCACTACGAGCAGTACTTC
CDR3aa: CANSSHREHYEQYF

v_gene: TRBV29-1
j_gene: TRBJ2-7
abundance: few
d_gene: TRBD1
CDR3nt: TGCAGCGTTGAAGGGACAGGGTATTCGTTAGAGGAGCAGTACTTC
CDR3aa: CSVEGTGYSLEEQYF

v_gene: TRBV4-3
j_gene: TRBJ2-3
abundance: -
d_gene: TRBD2
CDR3nt: TGCGCCAGCAGCCCGTTAGCGGGGAGCACAGATACCCAGTATTTT
CDR3aa: CASSPLAGSTDTQYF

v_gene: TRBV20-1
j_gene: TRBJ1-1
abundance: -
d_gene: -
CDR3nt: TGCAGTGCTAGAGGAGACGCCGAAATCGAAGCTTTCTTT
CDR3aa: CSARGDAEIEAFF

v_gene: TRBV12-3/TRBV12-4
j_gene: TRBJ2-5
abundance: -
d_gene: TRBD2
CDR3nt: TGCGCCAGCAGTTTGCCTAGCGGTGATCAGGAGATGCAGTACTTC
CDR3aa: CASSLPSGDQEMQYF

v_gene: TRBV6-6
j_gene: TRBJ2-7
abundance: -
d_gene: -
CDR3nt: TGTGCCAGCATCCTAGGAGGGTTAGGGTACTTC
CDR3aa: CASILGGLGYF

v_gene: TRBV5-4
j_gene: TRBJ2-3
abundance: many
d_gene: TRBD2
CDR3nt: TGTGCCAGCAGCTTGTGGACTAGCGGGAGTGATACGCAGTATTTT
CDR3aa: CASSLWTSGSDTQYF

v_gene: TRBV29-1
j_gene: TRBJ2-5
abundance: -
d_gene: TRBD1
CDR3nt: TGCAGCATAGACGCCGGGACAGGGGACCGGGAGACCCAGTACTTC
CDR3aa: CSIDAGTGDRETQYF

v_gene: TRBV11-3
j_gene: TRBJ2-3
abundance: -
d_gene: TRBD2
CDR3nt: TGTGCCAGCAGCGCTACTAGCGTAGATACGCAGTATTTT
CDR3aa: CASSATSVDTQYF

v_gene: TRBV11-1
j_gene: TRBJ2-5
abundance: -
d_gene: -
CDR3nt: TGTGCCAGTAGCCTAACGGTCACCTCAGGGACCCACTACTTC
CDR3aa: CASSLTVTSGTHYF

v_gene: TRBV12-3/TRBV12-4
j_gene: TRBJ1-2
abundance: -
d_gene: -
CDR3nt: TGTGCCTGCAGTCCCGGACGGAATTATGGCTACACCTTC
CDR3aa: CACSPGRNYGYTF

v_gene: TRBV11-3
j_gene: TRBJ2-1
abundance: -
d_gene: TRBD2
CDR3nt: TGTGCCAGCAGCTTAGGAAGTAGCGGGAGTGATGAGCATTTCTTC
CDR3aa: CASSLGSSGSDEHFF

v_gene: TRBV20-1
j_gene: TRBJ2-7
abundance: -
d_gene: TRBD1
CDR3nt: TGCAGTGCAACCATCGGGACAGGAGCCTACGAGCAGTACTTC
CDR3aa: CSATIGTGAYEQYF

v_gene: TRBV12-3/TRBV12-4
j_gene: TRBJ1-1
abundance: -
d_gene: -
CDR3nt: TGTGCCAGCAAGCAATACATGAACACTGAAGCTTTCTTT
CDR3aa: CASKQYMNTEAFF

v_gene: TRBV12-3/TRBV12-4
j_gene: TRBJ1-4
abundance: once
d_gene: -
CDR3nt: TGTGCCAGCGGCACATGGGGCTCAGTTAAAAAACTGTTTTTT
CDR3aa: CASGTWGSVKKLFF

v_gene: TRBV7-2
j_gene: TRBJ2-1
abundance: -
d_gene: -
CDR3nt: TGTGCCAGCAGCTTATTACCCCATTACAGCTCCTACAATGAGCAGTTCTTC
CDR3aa: CASSLLPHYSSYNEQFF

v_gene: TRBV12-3/TRBV12-4
j_gene: TRBJ1-1
abundance: -
d_gene: -
CDR3nt: TGTGCCAGCAGTCCCCCAATACGAGGGAACACTGAAGCTTTCTTT
CDR3aa: CASSPPIRGNTEAFF

v_gene: TRBV11-2
j_gene: TRBJ1-1
abundance: -
d_gene: -
CDR3nt: TGTGCCAGCAACTTGGGCCGTTACACTGAAGCCTTCTTT
CDR3aa: CASNLGRYTEAFF

v_gene: TRBV6-1
j_gene: TRBJ2-7
abundance: -
d_gene: TRBD1
CDR3nt: TGTACCAGCAGTGAAGCCGGGACAGGGGGCTACGAGCAGTACTTT
CDR3aa: CTSSEAGTGGYEQYF

v_gene: TRBV20-1
j_gene: TRBJ1-6
abundance: -
d_gene: TRBD1
CDR3nt: TGCAGTGTTAGAGCCGCTGGGACAGGGCTTAATTCACCCCTCCACTTT
CDR3aa: CSVRAAGTGLNSPLHF

v_gene: TRBV7-8
j_gene: TRBJ2-7
abundance: -
d_gene: TRBD1
CDR3nt: TGTGCCAGCAGCATCGGGGACAGGGGAGAGCAGTACTTC
CDR3aa: CASSIGDRGEQYF